A selection of T cell receptor beta chains follows, all from one sample in a study of T cell responses to AZD1222 COVID-19 vaccine. Sequencing used immunoSEQ multiplex PCR; TCRdb keeps in-frame clones, though not all of them. This table holds fewer than 150,000 clones, 93% found once. The sample was peripheral blood, taken 28 days after the second AZD1222 dose. The receptors were gathered from an adult who received the AZD1222 COVID-19 vaccine. Each CDR3 is given with its conserved first and last residue. The D gene is left open where the match is weak.

j_call d_call v_call cdr3_aa cdr3_nt
TRBJ2-1 TRBD2 TRBV7-9 CASSSRLAGNNEQFF TGTGCCAGCAGCTCTAGACTAGCGGGAAACAATGAGCAGTTCTTC
TRBJ1-1 . TRBV6-5 CASEQGFEAFF TGTGCCAGCGAACAGGGCTTCGAAGCTTTCTTT
TRBJ2-5 TRBD2 TRBV12-3/TRBV12-4 CASSFSGVETQYF TGTGCCAGCAGTTTCAGCGGGGTGGAGACCCAGTACTTC
TRBJ1-2 . TRBV3-1/TRBV3-2 CASSGEGGGYTF TGTGCCAGCAGCGGCGAGGGGGGCGGCTACACCTTC
TRBJ2-7 . TRBV3-1/TRBV3-2 CASSPPGLLSQYF TGTGCCAGCAGCCCCCCGGGACTTCTGTCGCAGTACTTC
TRBJ1-1 . TRBV7-9 CASSLGTFSFF TGTGCCAGCAGCTTGGGGACATTCAGCTTCTTT
TRBJ2-7 TRBD1 TRBV7-9 CASSSTGQGWNEQYF TGTGCCAGCAGCTCCACGGGACAGGGGTGGAACGAGCAGTACTTC
TRBJ2-1 TRBD2 TRBV5-4 CASSSIGTSGGNEQFF TGTGCCAGCAGCAGCATTGGGACTAGCGGGGGCAATGAGCAGTTCTTC
TRBJ2-7 . TRBV15 CATSRVAGYEQYF TGTGCCACCAGCAGAGTTGCGGGATACGAGCAGTACTTC
TRBJ2-1 . TRBV5-1 CASAPSAAYNEQFF TGCGCCAGCGCACCTAGCGCCGCCTACAATGAGCAGTTCTTC
TRBJ1-5 . TRBV2 CASSGWGQGWQPQHF TGTGCCAGCAGTGGATGGGGTCAGGGCTGGCAGCCCCAGCATTTT
TRBJ2-7 TRBD2 TRBV7-9 CASSLTSGRAEEQYF TGTGCCAGCAGCTTGACTAGCGGGAGGGCCGAGGAGCAGTACTTC
TRBJ2-7 TRBD2 TRBV6-2/TRBV6-3 CASSYSAKREYEQYF TGTGCCAGCAGTTACTCGGCCAAGCGGGAGTACGAGCAGTACTTC
TRBJ2-3 . TRBV9 CASSVGVDTQYF TGTGCCAGCAGCGTTGGTGTGGATACGCAGTATTTT
TRBJ2-7 . TRBV3-1/TRBV3-2 CASSHQGRDGKPSYEQYF TGTGCCAGCAGCCACCAGGGTAGGGATGGTAAGCCGAGCTACGAGCAGTACTTC
TRBJ1-4 . TRBV5-1 CASSWSPTVATNEKLFF TGCGCCAGCAGCTGGTCCCCAACAGTTGCAACTAATGAAAAACTGTTTTTT
TRBJ1-6 TRBD1 TRBV7-2 CASSTGQPNSPLHF TGTGCCAGCAGCACGGGACAGCCTAATTCACCCCTCCACTTT
TRBJ2-7 . TRBV5-5 CASSSPGTSYEQYF TGTGCCAGCAGCTCCCCCGGGACAAGCTACGAGCAGTACTTC
TRBJ1-1 . TRBV11-2 CASSYRWGANTEAFF TGTGCCAGCAGCTACCGTTGGGGGGCGAACACTGAAGCTTTCTTT
TRBJ1-5 TRBD1 TRBV9 CASSPTGSHQPQHF TGTGCCAGCAGTCCGACAGGGAGTCATCAGCCCCAGCATTTT
TRBJ2-7 . TRBV19 CASSMGAGAREQYF TGTGCCAGTAGTATGGGCGCAGGGGCGAGGGAGCAGTACTTC
TRBJ2-7 TRBD2 TRBV7-2 CASSTRTSNEQYF TGTGCCAGCAGCACCCGGACTAGCAACGAGCAGTACTTC
TRBJ1-2 TRBD1 TRBV3-1/TRBV3-2 CASSRQGVVYGYTF TGTGCCAGCAGCCGACAGGGGGTTGTGTATGGCTACACCTTC